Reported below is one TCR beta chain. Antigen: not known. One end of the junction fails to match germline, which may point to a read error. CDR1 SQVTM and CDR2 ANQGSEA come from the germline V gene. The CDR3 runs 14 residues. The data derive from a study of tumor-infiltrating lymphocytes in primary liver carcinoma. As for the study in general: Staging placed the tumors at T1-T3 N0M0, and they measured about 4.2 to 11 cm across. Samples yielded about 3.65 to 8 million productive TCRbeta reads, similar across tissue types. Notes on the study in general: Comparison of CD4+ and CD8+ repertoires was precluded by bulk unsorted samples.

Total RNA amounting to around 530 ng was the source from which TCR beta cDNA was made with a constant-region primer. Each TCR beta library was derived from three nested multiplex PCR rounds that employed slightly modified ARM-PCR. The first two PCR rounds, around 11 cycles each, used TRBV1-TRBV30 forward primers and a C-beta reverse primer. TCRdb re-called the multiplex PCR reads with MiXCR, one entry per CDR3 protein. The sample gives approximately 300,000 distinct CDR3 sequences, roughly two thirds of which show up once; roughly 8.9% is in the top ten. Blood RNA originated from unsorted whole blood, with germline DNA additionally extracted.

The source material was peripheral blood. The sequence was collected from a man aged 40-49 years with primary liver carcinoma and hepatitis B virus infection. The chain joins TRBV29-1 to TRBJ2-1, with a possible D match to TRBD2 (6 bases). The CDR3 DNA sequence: TGCAGCAGTGCAGGGACCCGCGGGGTTAATGAGCAGCTCTTC. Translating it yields CSSAGTRGVNEQLF.